Following are 11 T cell receptor beta chains from one sample sequenced in a study of long-term antiretroviral therapy in people with HIV. A v3.0 immunoSEQ assay was performed at survey level. The protocol was immunoSEQ multiplex PCR, while the TCRdb copy is restricted to in-frame clones and leaves out a portion. This sample yields 34,000 or so clones, of which 80% to 90% are seen a single time; about 4.6% belongs to the top ten. Sequences were derived from unsorted PBMCs, sampled 2.8 years before starting antiretroviral therapy. The receptors originated from a woman younger than 45 with HIV.

V gene TRBV9 combines with J gene TRBJ2-7, with a possible D match to TRBD1 (5 bases). Trimming removed 4 bases at V and 2 bases at J, with 16 bases between. From germline, CDR1 is SGDLS and CDR2 YYNGEE. This CDR3 is 15 amino acids long. The CDR3 region is CASSPARAQTYEQYF. CDR3 bases: TGTGCCAGCAGCCCCGCCAGGGCCCAGACCTACGAGCAGTACTTC.

V usage is TRBV6-6 and J usage is TRBJ1-5, with D unresolved. V was pared by 9 bases and J by 0 bases, with 15 bases between. This CDR3 has 15 amino acids. Per the germline V gene, CDR1 is MNHNY and CDR2 is SVGAGI (reference sequence). For the CDR3, the DNA is TGTGCCAGTCAGAGAGGAATGGATAGCAATCAGCCCCAGCATTTT. Its protein is CASQRGMDSNQPQHF.

This chain connects TRBV5-1 to TRBJ2-5; TRBD2 aligns across 9 bases. Germline V CDR1 and CDR2: SGHRS, YFSETQ. V gave up 6 bases and J gave up 1 base; unmatched junction bases: 7. The length of the CDR3 is 15 residues. CDR3 residues: CASTQNSGGQETQYF. As DNA, the CDR3 is TGCGCCAGCACTCAAAATAGCGGGGGCCAAGAGACCCAGTACTTC.

This sequence joins TRBV27 and TRBJ1-2; the D gene is possibly TRBD1 (6 bases). The V and J ends lost 3 bases and 7 bases respectively, with 15 bases between them. The germline CDR1 and CDR2 sequences are MNHEY and SMNVEV (reference sequence). CDR3 length: 14 amino acids. This CDR3 is CASSFLPGRGGYTF. The CDR3 region has the DNA TGTGCCAGCAGTTTCTTACCGGGCAGGGGTGGCTACACCTTC.

This sequence joins TRBV19 and TRBJ1-5; D uncertain. The CDR3 loop spans 15 amino acids. Germline V lookup: CDR1 LNHDA, CDR2 SQIVND (reference sequence). Trimming cost V 5 bases and J 3 bases, with 14 bases left between them. This CDR3 is CASSRVYGFNQPQHF. The CDR3, as DNA: TGTGCCAGTAGTCGGGTTTACGGGTTCAATCAGCCCCAGCATTTT.

This clone was seen once. This chain uses TRBV27 with TRBJ2-7, with 9 bases lining up with TRBD1. V trimming: 6 bases; J trimming: 3 bases; junction bases outside the gene matches: 6. The CDR3 covers 14 residues. Germline CDR1 and CDR2: MNHEY and SMNVEV (reference sequence). This chain's CDR3 is CASSEKTGGYEQYV. The CDR3 bases are TGTGCCAGCAGCGAAAAGACAGGGGGCTACGAGCAGTACGTC.

There are a few counts of this clone. The V gene is TRBV28, the J gene TRBJ1-5; TRBD1 is a possible D gene (5 bases). This CDR3 comprises 13 residues. CDR1 is MDHEN, CDR2 SYDVKM, per germline. V shed 5 bases and J shed 3 bases, with 8 bases lying between them. CDR3 loop: CASSGGFNQPQHF. The CDR3 DNA sequence: TGTGCCAGCAGTGGGGGGTTCAATCAGCCCCAGCATTTT.

The V call is TRBV6-5, the J call TRBJ1-5; a weak D match, TRBD1 (5 bases). This CDR3 region has 15 residues. Germline loops: CDR1 MNHEY, CDR2 SVGAGI. Trimming stripped 2 bases from V and 1 base from J, with 9 bases between. CDR3: CASSYRGLSNQPQHF. The CDR3, as DNA: TGTGCCAGCAGTTACAGGGGCCTAAGCAATCAGCCCCAGCATTTT.

The V call is TRBV6-6, the J call TRBJ2-7; D is uncertain. Germline V gene sequence: CDR1 MNHNY, CDR2 SVGAGI (reference sequence). The CDR3 length is 12 residues. V lost 6 bases and J lost 8, with 14 bases in between. The CDR3 here is CASRSEVTQQYV. CDR3 DNA: TGTGCCAGCAGGTCCGAGGTTACCCAGCAGTACGTC.

V is TRBV11-3 and J is TRBJ2-2; D gene unclear. V was trimmed by 2 bases and J by 3 bases, leaving 22 bases between them. The V gene's germline CDR1 is SGHNT and CDR2 YENEEA. The CDR3 runs 19 residues. The DNA for the CDR3 is TGTGCCAGCAGCTTATCGGTTATACCGGGCCCACCGGACACCGGGGAGCTGTTTTTT. This gives the protein CASSLSVIPGPPDTGELFF.

This chain links TRBV2 with TRBJ2-5; unclear D gene. Deletions cut 5 bases from V and 2 bases from J, with 3 bases between. The CDR3 length is 11 residues. Germline values: CDR1 SNHLY, CDR2 FYNNEI. CDR3 in amino acids: CASSLQETQYF. The DNA of the CDR3 is TGTGCCAGCAGTTTACAAGAGACCCAGTACTTC.